The 6 T cell receptor beta chains below were found in one sample sequenced in a study of T cell repertoires in aging, cancer and after chemotherapy. The template was genomic DNA from peripheral blood, not RNA. TRB rearrangements spanning V, D and J were amplified using mixed TRB-A/B primers. TCRdb reanalysed the multiplex PCR reads using MiXCR and keeps one entry per CDR3 protein. The sample gives about 12,000 distinct CDR3 sequences, roughly a third of which show up once; 6.6% is in the top ten. Sequenced material: blood. The receptors derive from a human donor in good health. The donor label of this sample is uncertain.

The V and J genes are TRBV6-5 and TRBJ2-7, with 7 bases aligning to TRBD1. Germline CDR1 and CDR2: MNHEY and SVGAGI. The CDR3 sequence is 15 residues long. The trim removed 10 bases at V and 2 bases at J, leaving 14 bases unmatched. The CDR3 DNA is TGTGCCACAACGGAACAAACAGGGGATCCCTACGAGCAGTACTTC. Its protein is CATTEQTGDPYEQYF.

This sequence joins TRBV27 and TRBJ2-7; D not certain. CDR3 length equals 9 residues. Between the trimmed V and J ends, which lost 7 bases and 5 bases, there was a span of 3 bases. Looked up from germline, CDR1 is MNHEY and CDR2 is SMNVEV (reference sequence). The CDR3 protein is CASINEQYF. In nucleotides, the CDR3 is TGTGCCAGCATTAACGAGCAGTACTTC.

The chain recombines TRBV19 with TRBJ2-5; 8 bases map to TRBD1. From germline, CDR1 is LNHDA and CDR2 SQIVND (reference sequence). This CDR3 contains 14 residues. The V and J ends lost 6 bases and 1 base, in that order; junction bases with no gene match: 4. In DNA, the CDR3 is TGTGCCAGTAGCAAAGACAGGGGCCAAGAGACCCAGTACTTC. It translates to CASSKDRGQETQYF.

CDR3 DNA sequence: TGTGCCAGCTCACCAAGGGCCCAGGGAGGGGGCAACACTGAAGCTTTCTTT. It translates to CASSPRAQGGGNTEAFF. V usage is TRBV18 and J usage is TRBJ1-1; TRBD1 aligns across 7 bases. V shed 2 bases, J shed 2 bases, and the junction held 11 bases outside the gene matches. This CDR3 spans 17 amino acids. Germline V lookup: CDR1 KGHSH, CDR2 LQKENI.

In nucleotides, the CDR3 is TGCGCCAGCAGTGTTGGACAGGGGAGCGGAAACACCATATATTTT. Translating it yields CASSVGQGSGNTIYF. V is TRBV5-1 and J is TRBJ1-3, with 9 positions matching TRBD1. Germline CDR1 reads SGHRS; CDR2 reads YFSETQ. CDR3 length: 15 amino acids. V lost 5 bases, J lost 4 bases, and 7 bases stayed unmatched.

This clonotype is classed as medium-sized. This sequence joins TRBV11-3 and TRBJ1-2; D perhaps matches TRBD1 (5 bases). The V and J ends lost 1 base and 6 bases respectively, with 15 bases between them. In germline, CDR1 is SGHNT, CDR2 YENEEA. CDR3 size: 15 residues. CDR3 region: CASSLGAGIINGYTF. DNA of the CDR3: TGTGCCAGCAGCTTAGGTGCAGGGATCATCAATGGCTACACCTTC.